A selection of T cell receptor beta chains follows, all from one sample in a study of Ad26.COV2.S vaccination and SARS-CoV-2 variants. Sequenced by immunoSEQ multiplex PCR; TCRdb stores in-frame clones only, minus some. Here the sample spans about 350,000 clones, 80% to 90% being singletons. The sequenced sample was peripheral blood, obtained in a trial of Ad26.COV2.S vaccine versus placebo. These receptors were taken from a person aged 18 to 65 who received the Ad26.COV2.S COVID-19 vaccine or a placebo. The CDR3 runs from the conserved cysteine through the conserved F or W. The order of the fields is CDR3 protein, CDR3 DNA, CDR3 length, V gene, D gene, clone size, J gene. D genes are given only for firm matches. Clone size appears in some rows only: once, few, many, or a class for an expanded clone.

cdr3_aa: CASSLRGSGELFF; cdr3_nt: TGTGCCAGCAGTTTAAGGGGGTCCGGGGAGCTGTTTTTT; cdr3_length: 13; v_call: TRBV27; d_call: .; clone_size: .; j_call: TRBJ2-2
cdr3_aa: CASSLRSRVNQPQHF; cdr3_nt: TGTGCCAGCAGCCTGCGGAGCAGGGTCAATCAGCCCCAGCATTTT; cdr3_length: 15; v_call: TRBV7-8; d_call: .; clone_size: .; j_call: TRBJ1-5
cdr3_aa: CASSFLDRENTQYF; cdr3_nt: TGTGCCAGCAGCTTCTTGGACAGGGAAAATACGCAGTATTTT; cdr3_length: 14; v_call: TRBV6-5; d_call: TRBD1; clone_size: .; j_call: TRBJ2-3
cdr3_aa: CASSEAGSRGEKLFF; cdr3_nt: TGTGCCAGCAGTGAAGCTGGGAGTCGGGGTGAAAAACTGTTTTTT; cdr3_length: 15; v_call: TRBV6-1; d_call: .; clone_size: .; j_call: TRBJ1-4
cdr3_aa: CASTRAEGRYEQYF; cdr3_nt: TGTGCCAGCACCCGAGCGGAGGGCCGCTACGAGCAGTACTTC; cdr3_length: 14; v_call: TRBV21-1; d_call: .; clone_size: .; j_call: TRBJ2-7
cdr3_aa: CASSSGAGFTLTDTQYF; cdr3_nt: TGTGCCAGCAGCTCCGGGGCGGGCTTTACGTTAACAGATACGCAGTATTTT; cdr3_length: 17; v_call: TRBV7-9; d_call: .; clone_size: .; j_call: TRBJ2-3
cdr3_aa: CASSLNSGTGSNQPQHF; cdr3_nt: TGTGCCAGTAGTCTAAACTCCGGGACAGGGAGCAATCAGCCCCAGCATTTT; cdr3_length: 17; v_call: TRBV19; d_call: TRBD1; clone_size: once; j_call: TRBJ1-5
cdr3_aa: CATRGLAGGPYNEQFF; cdr3_nt: TGTGCCACCCGGGGACTAGCGGGGGGGCCTTACAATGAGCAGTTCTTC; cdr3_length: 16; v_call: TRBV27; d_call: TRBD2; clone_size: .; j_call: TRBJ2-1
cdr3_aa: CASSTILAGSQETQYF; cdr3_nt: TGTGCCAGCAGCACCATACTAGCGGGTTCCCAAGAGACCCAGTACTTC; cdr3_length: 16; v_call: TRBV9; d_call: TRBD2; clone_size: once; j_call: TRBJ2-5
cdr3_aa: CASSPASGYEQYF; cdr3_nt: TGTGCCAGTAGTCCCGCTAGCGGATACGAGCAGTACTTC; cdr3_length: 13; v_call: TRBV19; d_call: TRBD2; clone_size: .; j_call: TRBJ2-7
cdr3_aa: CSVGWLSTYEQYF; cdr3_nt: TGCAGCGTTGGATGGCTATCGACCTACGAGCAGTACTTC; cdr3_length: 13; v_call: TRBV29-1; d_call: .; clone_size: .; j_call: TRBJ2-7
cdr3_aa: CAISESRLGSSGANVLTF; cdr3_nt: TGTGCCATCAGTGAATCGAGGCTTGGGAGCTCTGGGGCCAACGTCCTGACTTTC; cdr3_length: 18; v_call: TRBV10-3; d_call: .; clone_size: once; j_call: TRBJ2-6
cdr3_aa: CASSLAGMEAFF; cdr3_nt: TGTGCCAGCAGCTTGGCGGGTATGGAAGCTTTCTTT; cdr3_length: 12; v_call: TRBV5-5; d_call: .; clone_size: .; j_call: TRBJ1-1
cdr3_aa: CASSPPGLAGKKTQYF; cdr3_nt: TGTGCCAGCTCACCACCTGGACTAGCGGGGAAGAAGACCCAGTACTTC; cdr3_length: 16; v_call: TRBV18; d_call: TRBD2; clone_size: .; j_call: TRBJ2-5
cdr3_aa: CASSFGTVHSNQPQHF; cdr3_nt: TGTGCCAGCAGCTTTGGGACAGTTCATAGCAATCAGCCCCAGCATTTT; cdr3_length: 16; v_call: TRBV5-5; d_call: TRBD1; clone_size: .; j_call: TRBJ1-5
cdr3_aa: CASRSNRGSNQPQHF; cdr3_nt: TGTGCCAGCAGGTCCAACAGGGGCAGCAATCAGCCCCAGCATTTT; cdr3_length: 15; v_call: TRBV6-5; d_call: TRBD1; clone_size: once; j_call: TRBJ1-5
cdr3_aa: CASRGTGSSGELFF; cdr3_nt: TGTGCCAGCAGGGGGACAGGTTCGTCCGGGGAGCTGTTTTTT; cdr3_length: 14; v_call: TRBV25-1; d_call: TRBD1; clone_size: .; j_call: TRBJ2-2
cdr3_aa: CAGKVGSSNYGYTF; cdr3_nt: TGTGCCGGCAAGGTGGGCAGTTCCAACTATGGCTACACCTTC; cdr3_length: 14; v_call: TRBV28; d_call: .; clone_size: .; j_call: TRBJ1-2
cdr3_aa: CASGLGQRQNTEAFF; cdr3_nt: TGTGCTAGTGGTTTAGGACAAAGACAGAACACTGAAGCTTTCTTT; cdr3_length: 15; v_call: TRBV12-5; d_call: .; clone_size: .; j_call: TRBJ1-1
cdr3_aa: CASSPQGNYEQYF; cdr3_nt: TGTGCCAGTAGTCCTCAGGGGAACTACGAGCAGTACTTC; cdr3_length: 13; v_call: TRBV19; d_call: .; clone_size: .; j_call: TRBJ2-7
cdr3_aa: CASSLWGNTEAFF; cdr3_nt: TGTGCCAGCAGTTTATGGGGGAACACTGAAGCTTTCTTT; cdr3_length: 13; v_call: TRBV27; d_call: .; clone_size: .; j_call: TRBJ1-1
cdr3_aa: CASSPQGANQETQYF; cdr3_nt: TGTGCCAGCAGCCCACAGGGGGCGAACCAAGAGACCCAGTACTTC; cdr3_length: 15; v_call: TRBV6-5; d_call: TRBD1; clone_size: .; j_call: TRBJ2-5
cdr3_aa: CASSLSGYDYNEQFF; cdr3_nt: TGTGCCAGCAGCTTATCGGGCTACGACTACAATGAGCAGTTCTTC; cdr3_length: 15; v_call: TRBV7-3; d_call: .; clone_size: .; j_call: TRBJ2-1
cdr3_aa: CSVAGQGKVSTNTEAFF; cdr3_nt: TGCAGCGTTGCCGGACAGGGGAAAGTTTCAACTAACACTGAAGCTTTCTTT; cdr3_length: 17; v_call: TRBV29-1; d_call: TRBD1; clone_size: .; j_call: TRBJ1-1
cdr3_aa: CASSKFRDRGSYNEQFF; cdr3_nt: TGTGCCAGCAGCAAATTCCGGGACAGGGGCTCCTACAATGAGCAGTTCTTC; cdr3_length: 17; v_call: TRBV3-1/TRBV3-2; d_call: TRBD1; clone_size: .; j_call: TRBJ2-1
cdr3_aa: CASSQGGGIFAEAFF; cdr3_nt: TGCGCCAGCAGCCAAGGGGGGGGTATTTTCGCTGAAGCTTTCTTT; cdr3_length: 15; v_call: TRBV4-3; d_call: .; clone_size: .; j_call: TRBJ1-1
cdr3_aa: CASSFGREGPNEQFF; cdr3_nt: TGTGCCAGCAGCTTTGGGCGGGAGGGCCCCAATGAGCAGTTCTTC; cdr3_length: 15; v_call: TRBV7-9; d_call: TRBD2; clone_size: .; j_call: TRBJ2-1
cdr3_aa: CASSGGASGNYNEQFF; cdr3_nt: TGTGCCAGCAGCGGCGGGGCTAGCGGAAACTACAATGAGCAGTTCTTC; cdr3_length: 16; v_call: TRBV3-1/TRBV3-2; d_call: TRBD2; clone_size: .; j_call: TRBJ2-1
cdr3_aa: CASSSGDYGYTF; cdr3_nt: TGTGCCAGCAGTTCAGGGGACTATGGCTACACCTTC; cdr3_length: 12; v_call: TRBV12-3/TRBV12-4; d_call: .; clone_size: .; j_call: TRBJ1-2
cdr3_aa: CASSPQGRNTEAFF; cdr3_nt: TGTGCCAGCAGCCCCCAGGGGAGGAACACTGAAGCTTTCTTT; cdr3_length: 14; v_call: TRBV7-3; d_call: .; clone_size: .; j_call: TRBJ1-1
cdr3_aa: CASSLAGFTNEKLFF; cdr3_nt: TGCGCCAGCAGCTTGGCAGGGTTCACTAATGAAAAACTGTTTTTT; cdr3_length: 15; v_call: TRBV5-1; d_call: .; clone_size: .; j_call: TRBJ1-4
cdr3_aa: CASSLAPYSYEQYF; cdr3_nt: TGTGCCAGCAGTTTAGCGCCCTACTCCTACGAGCAGTACTTC; cdr3_length: 14; v_call: TRBV27; d_call: .; clone_size: .; j_call: TRBJ2-7
cdr3_aa: CASSDSLRVGAFF; cdr3_nt: TGTGCCAGCAGTGATAGTTTACGGGTGGGGGCTTTCTTT; cdr3_length: 13; v_call: TRBV6-1; d_call: .; clone_size: .; j_call: TRBJ1-1
cdr3_aa: CASSHSGGANTGELFF; cdr3_nt: TGTGCCAGCAGCCATTCCGGGGGGGCCAACACCGGGGAGCTGTTTTTT; cdr3_length: 16; v_call: TRBV4-2; d_call: TRBD2; clone_size: .; j_call: TRBJ2-2
cdr3_aa: CASSLAPGPAATNEKLFF; cdr3_nt: TGTGCCAGCAGCTTGGCCCCGGGGCCTGCCGCAACTAATGAAAAACTGTTTTTT; cdr3_length: 18; v_call: TRBV7-9; d_call: .; clone_size: .; j_call: TRBJ1-4
cdr3_aa: CASSEDRASYEQYF; cdr3_nt: TGTGCCAGCAGTGAGGACAGGGCCTCCTACGAGCAGTACTTC; cdr3_length: 14; v_call: TRBV2; d_call: TRBD1; clone_size: once; j_call: TRBJ2-7
cdr3_aa: CASSLNSMRTYNEQFF; cdr3_nt: TGTGCCAGCAGCTTAAATTCGATGAGGACTTACAATGAGCAGTTCTTC; cdr3_length: 16; v_call: TRBV7-2; d_call: .; clone_size: once; j_call: TRBJ2-1
cdr3_aa: CASSQGGNQGKTNEKLFF; cdr3_nt: TGTGCCAGCAGCCAAGGGGGAAATCAGGGTAAAACTAATGAAAAACTGTTTTTT; cdr3_length: 18; v_call: TRBV14; d_call: .; clone_size: .; j_call: TRBJ1-4
cdr3_aa: CASSSGQRTGELFF; cdr3_nt: TGTGCCAGCAGTTCGGGACAGCGAACCGGGGAGCTGTTTTTT; cdr3_length: 14; v_call: TRBV28; d_call: TRBD1; clone_size: .; j_call: TRBJ2-2
cdr3_aa: CAWSAGTGNNSPLHF; cdr3_nt: TGTGCCTGGAGCGCCGGGACAGGGAATAATTCACCCCTCCACTTT; cdr3_length: 15; v_call: TRBV30; d_call: TRBD1; clone_size: .; j_call: TRBJ1-6
cdr3_aa: CASKRGRGTFEKLFF; cdr3_nt: TGTGCCAGTAAAAGGGGCCGGGGGACTTTTGAAAAACTGTTTTTT; cdr3_length: 15; v_call: TRBV19; d_call: .; clone_size: .; j_call: TRBJ1-4
cdr3_aa: CASSFGAGGHTGELFF; cdr3_nt: TGTGCCAGCAGCTTTGGGGCGGGAGGACACACCGGGGAGCTGTTTTTT; cdr3_length: 16; v_call: TRBV5-5; d_call: TRBD2; clone_size: .; j_call: TRBJ2-2
cdr3_aa: CASSFGGANTEAFF; cdr3_nt: TGTGCCAGCAGCTTCGGGGGCGCAAACACTGAAGCTTTCTTT; cdr3_length: 14; v_call: TRBV7-9; d_call: .; clone_size: .; j_call: TRBJ1-1
cdr3_aa: CASSYLDGSNQPQHF; cdr3_nt: TGTGCCAGCAGTTACTTGGACGGAAGCAATCAGCCCCAGCATTTT; cdr3_length: 15; v_call: TRBV6-6; d_call: .; clone_size: .; j_call: TRBJ1-5
cdr3_aa: CASSQGLTGNTIYF; cdr3_nt: TGTGCCAGCAGCCAAGGACTTACTGGAAACACCATATATTTT; cdr3_length: 14; v_call: TRBV3-1/TRBV3-2; d_call: .; clone_size: .; j_call: TRBJ1-3
cdr3_aa: CASSPSGHTPGANVLTF; cdr3_nt: TGTGCCAGCAGCCCTAGCGGCCATACCCCTGGGGCCAACGTCCTGACTTTC; cdr3_length: 17; v_call: TRBV16; d_call: TRBD2; clone_size: .; j_call: TRBJ2-6
cdr3_aa: CASSQATSGIYNEQFF; cdr3_nt: TGTGCCAGCAGCCAAGCGACTAGCGGAATCTACAATGAGCAGTTCTTC; cdr3_length: 16; v_call: TRBV14; d_call: TRBD2; clone_size: .; j_call: TRBJ2-1
cdr3_aa: CASSSDFSFGYTF; cdr3_nt: TGTGCCAGCAGCTCCGACTTCAGCTTTGGCTACACCTTC; cdr3_length: 13; v_call: TRBV7-8; d_call: .; clone_size: .; j_call: TRBJ1-2
cdr3_aa: CASSVTGTGELFF; cdr3_nt: TGTGCCAGCAGCGTAACAGGGACCGGGGAGCTGTTTTTT; cdr3_length: 13; v_call: TRBV7-9; d_call: .; clone_size: once; j_call: TRBJ2-2
cdr3_aa: CASSQGYGGTYNEQFF; cdr3_nt: TGCGCCAGCAGCCAAGGTTACGGGGGGACCTACAATGAGCAGTTCTTC; cdr3_length: 16; v_call: TRBV4-1; d_call: TRBD2; clone_size: .; j_call: TRBJ2-1
cdr3_aa: CASSLDRAGTDTQYF; cdr3_nt: TGCGCCAGCAGCTTGGACAGGGCGGGCACAGATACGCAGTATTTT; cdr3_length: 15; v_call: TRBV5-1; d_call: .; clone_size: .; j_call: TRBJ2-3
cdr3_aa: CAIRGDRASGYTF; cdr3_nt: TGTGCCATCAGGGGGGACAGAGCTTCCGGCTACACCTTC; cdr3_length: 13; v_call: TRBV10-3; d_call: TRBD1; clone_size: few; j_call: TRBJ1-2
cdr3_aa: CASSYDGNSGNTIYF; cdr3_nt: TGTGCCAGCAGCTACGACGGGAACTCTGGAAACACCATATATTTT; cdr3_length: 15; v_call: TRBV11-2; d_call: .; clone_size: .; j_call: TRBJ1-3
cdr3_aa: CASSFPDSTDTQYF; cdr3_nt: TGCGCCAGCAGCTTCCCGGACAGCACAGATACGCAGTATTTT; cdr3_length: 14; v_call: TRBV5-1; d_call: .; clone_size: .; j_call: TRBJ2-3
cdr3_aa: CASSLGSGQKDDNEQFF; cdr3_nt: TGCGCCAGCAGCTTGGGTTCGGGGCAGAAGGACGACAATGAGCAGTTCTTC; cdr3_length: 17; v_call: TRBV5-1; d_call: .; clone_size: .; j_call: TRBJ2-1
cdr3_aa: CATSDRYQETQYF; cdr3_nt: TGTGCCACCAGTGACCGGTACCAAGAGACCCAGTACTTC; cdr3_length: 13; v_call: TRBV24-1; d_call: .; clone_size: .; j_call: TRBJ2-5
cdr3_aa: CASSPGTYGTDTQYF; cdr3_nt: TGTGCCAGCTCACCAGGGACATACGGCACAGATACGCAGTATTTT; cdr3_length: 15; v_call: TRBV18; d_call: .; clone_size: .; j_call: TRBJ2-3
cdr3_aa: CASSPKNDRAGELFF; cdr3_nt: TGTGCCAGCTCACCGAAAAACGACAGGGCCGGGGAGCTGTTTTTT; cdr3_length: 15; v_call: TRBV18; d_call: TRBD1; clone_size: many; j_call: TRBJ2-2